This T cell receptor beta chain was captured by sequencing in a study of cytomegalovirus exposure and HLA in healthy donors. Findings of the study overall: 87-base-pair reads could not separate some V segments, including TRBV6-2 and TRBV6-3. Prediction of most subjects' HLA-A and HLA-B alleles by TCR beta sequences was reportedly accurate. For most TCR beta V segments, an earlier analysis put the productive rate at about 87% or about 30% of the time.

Researchers ran the PCR with 60 Vbeta and 13 Jbeta primers. Here immunoSEQ multiplex PCR was the method, and the copy in TCRdb shows in-frame clones only, minus some. The sample has 75,000 to 95,000 clones, around 66% seen once. Comments on this clone: What it binds is not known.

V lost 4 bases to trimming and J lost 8 bases; unmatched junction nucleotides: 6. Looked up from germline, CDR1 is SGHRS and CDR2 is YFSETQ. The CDR3 length is 16 residues. This TCR derives from a man younger than 40 in good health and CMV-seronegative. This chain links TRBV5-1 with TRBJ2-1; TRBD2 matches at 16 bases. Material: PBMCs. The CDR3 loop reads CASSAGTSGRVYEQFF. The CDR3 DNA sequence: TGCGCCAGCAGCGCCGGGACTAGCGGGAGGGTCTATGAGCAGTTCTTC.